This entry lists 21 T cell receptor beta chains sequenced from one sample in a study of blood T cell repertoires in COVID-19. Measured with immunoSEQ multiplex PCR; TCRdb has only the in-frame clones, and not every one. The sample lists 200,000 to 250,000 clones, roughly nine tenths occurring once. Sequences were obtained from PBMCs or T cells enriched from blood (not recorded which). The receptors originated from a man aged 25-45 years who had recovered from COVID-19.

The V and J genes are TRBV5-4 and TRBJ2-2; 9 positions agree with TRBD2. Germline CDR1 is SGHNT and CDR2 is YYREEE (reference sequence). With V trimmed by 2 bases and J by 5 bases, 13 bases remained unmatched. The CDR3 has 18 residues. The CDR3: CASSLFSGGLPRTGELFF. Written as DNA, the CDR3 is TGTGCCAGCAGCTTATTCAGCGGGGGGCTCCCGAGGACCGGGGAGCTGTTTTTT.

The chain joins TRBV7-9 to TRBJ1-1; D gene unclear. V was pared by 5 bases and J by 5 bases, with 6 bases between. The germline CDR1 and CDR2 sequences are SEHNR and FQNEAQ (reference sequence). The CDR3 runs 11 residues. The CDR3 nucleotides are TGTGCCAGCAGCACACTAACTGAAGCTTTCTTT. Translation gives CASSTLTEAFF.

On this clone: Other DNA sequences in the same sample also yield this CDR3. The chain combines TRBV3-1 (or the pseudogene TRBV3-2) with TRBJ2-7; the D gene is possibly TRBD1 (5 bases). CDR1 and CDR2 (germline): LGHDT, YNNKEL (reference sequence). Trimming cost V 6 bases and J 4 bases, with 10 bases left between them. The CDR3 has 12 amino acids. CDR3 region: CASSRTGYEQYF. The CDR3 DNA sequence: TGTGCCAGCAGTCGTACAGGTTACGAGCAGTACTTC.

The chain is built from TRBV28 and TRBJ2-2, with 7 bases lining up with TRBD2. The CDR3 is made up of 16 amino acids. V lost 2 bases and J lost 3; bases outside the gene matches: 6. CDR1 is MDHEN and CDR2 is SYDVKM in the germline V gene. The CDR3 DNA sequence: TGTGCCAGCAGTTTAATTGCTAGCGGAGACACCGGGGAGCTGTTTTTT. The encoded protein is CASSLIASGDTGELFF.

This chain uses TRBV18 with TRBJ2-5, with 7 bases identical to TRBD1. The trim removed 4 bases at V and 5 bases at J, leaving 4 bases unmatched. The CDR3 length is 13 residues. The germline V gene has CDR1 KGHSH and CDR2 LQKENI. The CDR3 DNA follows: TGTGCCAGCTCACTCGCAGGGGGTGAGACCCAGTACTTC. This gives the protein CASSLAGGETQYF.

The rearrangement joins TRBV28 to TRBJ1-6, with 9 bases lining up with TRBD1. With V trimmed by 6 bases and J by 9 bases, 9 bases remained unmatched. CDR1 and CDR2 from the germline V gene are MDHEN and SYDVKM. The CDR3 is 15 residues long. The CDR3 DNA reads as TGTGCCAGCAGGCCTTTCCGGGACAGGGTTTCACCCCTCCACTTT. It is translated as CASRPFRDRVSPLHF.

CDR3 nucleotides: TGTGCCAGCAGCCAATTTCCGCCTGGTAGTTCAGATACGCAGTATTTT. It encodes CASSQFPPGSSDTQYF. V is TRBV3-1 (or the pseudogene TRBV3-2) and J is TRBJ2-3, with D unresolved. V was cut by 2 bases and J by 4 bases, with 16 bases left in between. The CDR3 sequence is 16 residues long. Germline V gene lookup returns CDR1 LGHDT and CDR2 YNNKEL (reference sequence).

This clone is categorized as medium-sized. This chain joins TRBV9 and TRBJ2-7; 7 positions agree with TRBD2. Germline V gives CDR1 SGDLS, CDR2 YYNGEE. Germline trimming cut 3 bases from V and 7 bases from J; bases unmatched to any gene: 13. The CDR3 has 15 residues. CDR3 in DNA: TGTGCCAGCAGCGATAAGAGGGCCGTAGCGGGTGAGCAGTACTTC. This encodes CASSDKRAVAGEQYF.

V is TRBV9 and J is TRBJ1-4, with TRBD1 identical over 9 bases. The CDR3 contains 16 residues. Germline CDR1 and CDR2: SGDLS and YYNGEE. V trimming: 2 bases; J trimming: 7 bases; junction bases outside the gene matches: 9. The CDR3: CASSVGTGGGVEKLFF. CDR3 DNA sequence: TGTGCCAGCAGCGTGGGTACAGGGGGCGGAGTTGAAAAACTGTTTTTT.

The CDR3: CAISGPNYGYTF. CDR3 in DNA: TGTGCCATCAGTGGGCCTAACTATGGCTACACCTTC. The J gene is TRBJ1-2, the V gene TRBV10-3; D remains unclear. CDR1 ENHRY and CDR2 SYGVKD come from the germline V gene. Trimming took 4 bases from V and 0 from J, leaving 3 bases between them. CDR3 size: 12 residues.

The chain links TRBV5-1 to TRBJ1-1, with 7 positions matching TRBD1. This CDR3 region has 15 residues. The germline V gene encodes CDR1 SGHRS and CDR2 YFSETQ. Trimming removed 4 bases from V and 2 bases from J; junction bases left unmatched: 8. CDR3 DNA sequence: TGCGCCAGCAGCCTTCCCGGGACAGTCAACACTGAAGCTTTCTTT. Its protein product is CASSLPGTVNTEAFF.

The V and J genes are TRBV7-8 and TRBJ2-7, with a tentative D call TRBD1 (5 bases). Trimming removed 5 bases at V and 3 bases at J, with 17 bases between. Germline CDR1 SGHVS, CDR2 FQNEAQ. There are 15 residues in the CDR3. CDR3: CASSVSRGRGYEQYF. In DNA, the CDR3 is TGTGCCAGCAGCGTTAGTCGTGGAAGGGGCTACGAGCAGTACTTC.

V usage is TRBV7-2 and J usage is TRBJ2-1; the match to TRBD2 covers 11 bases. Germline lookup yields CDR1 SGHTA and CDR2 FQGNSA. V shed 6 bases, J shed 5 bases, and the junction held 3 bases outside the gene matches. The CDR3 is 14 amino acids. CDR3 residues: CASRRGLADNEQFF. CDR3 coding DNA: TGTGCCAGCAGGCGGGGACTAGCGGACAATGAGCAGTTCTTC.

Notes on this clone: Other DNA sequences in the sample encode the same CDR3. The chain has TRBV3-1 (or the pseudogene TRBV3-2) and TRBJ2-7; no clear D. The length of the CDR3 is 13 residues. Between the trimmed V and J ends, which lost 0 bases and 9 bases, there was a span of 12 bases. CDR1 is LGHDT, CDR2 YNNKEL, per germline (reference sequence). DNA of the CDR3: TGTGCCAGCAGCCAAGAATTAACCTCCGGGCAGTACTTC. Translated, it gives CASSQELTSGQYF.

The chain recombines TRBV30 with TRBJ1-5; D may be TRBD1 (6 bases). Trimming pared 2 bases from V and 2 bases from J, leaving 16 bases between. The germline V gene has CDR1 GTSNPN and CDR2 SVGIG (reference sequence). This CDR3 contains 16 residues. The CDR3 DNA is TGTGCCTGGAGTCAGGGGTTTGGGGTAGGCAATCAGCCCCAGCATTTT. This encodes CAWSQGFGVGNQPQHF.

The rearrangement links TRBV19 to TRBJ1-2; perhaps TRBD1 as D (6 bases). This CDR3 contains 16 residues. Germline V gives CDR1 LNHDA, CDR2 SQIVND (reference sequence). V lost 3 bases, J lost 0 bases, and 14 bases lay in between. This chain's CDR3 is CASSIGRGQSNYGYTF. DNA for the CDR3: TGTGCCAGTAGTATTGGCCGAGGACAGTCTAACTATGGCTACACCTTC. Complete variable domain (other parts from reference TRBV19 and TRBJ1-2): DGGITQSPKYLFRKEGQNVTLSCEQNLNHDAMYWYRQDPGQGLRLIYYSQIVNDFQKGDIAEGYSVSREKKESFPLTVTSAQKNPTAFYLCASSIGRGQSNYGYTFGSGTRLTVV.

The CDR3 reads CASSVATGNYGYTF. The DNA of the CDR3 is TGTGCCAGCAGCGTCGCGACGGGGAACTATGGCTACACCTTC. This chain uses TRBV9 with TRBJ1-2; D gene uncertain. V was cut by 2 bases and J by 2 bases, with 10 bases left in between. The CDR3 covers 14 residues. Looked up from germline, CDR1 is SGDLS and CDR2 is YYNGEE.

The J gene is TRBJ2-3, the V gene TRBV4-3; 12 nucleotides match TRBD2. Unmatched junction bases numbered 5, after V lost 1 base and J lost 3 bases. CDR3 size: 17 residues. The V gene's germline CDR1 is LGHNA and CDR2 YSLEER. The CDR3 DNA is TGCGCCAGCAGCCAAGCGACTAGCGGGGGAGGTACAGATACGCAGTATTTT. Protein: CASSQATSGGGTDTQYF.

This sequence joins TRBV7-9 and TRBJ2-5; TRBD1 matches 8 bases. The CDR3 runs to 14 residues. Germline V CDR1 and CDR2: SEHNR, FQNEAQ (reference sequence). Trimming removed 5 bases from V and 4 bases from J; junction bases left unmatched: 6. DNA of the CDR3: TGTGCCAGCAGCCCCCCGACAGGGGTAGAGACCCAGTACTTC. Translated, it gives CASSPPTGVETQYF.

To note about this clone: The junction differs from germline at one of its ends, possibly a read error. The DNA for the CDR3 is TGTGTCAGCAGTTACTCCTTAGACGGGACCTACGAGCAGTACTTC. Protein: CVSSYSLDGTYEQYF. The chain combines TRBV6-5 with TRBJ2-7, with D possibly matching TRBD2 (5 bases). Germline-derived CDR1 and CDR2 are MNHEY and SVGAGI. The CDR3 sequence is 15 residues long.

The chain uses TRBV10-3 and TRBJ1-3, with TRBD1 matching 9 bases. Germline V gene data show CDR1 as ENHRY and CDR2 as SYGVKD. The CDR3 is 17 residues long. The ends lost 2 bases at V and 3 bases at J; junction bases unmatched: 8. The CDR3 DNA reads TGTGCCATCAGTGAGACGTTGGGACAGGGCGGTGGAAACACCATATATTTT. This codes for CAISETLGQGGGNTIYF.